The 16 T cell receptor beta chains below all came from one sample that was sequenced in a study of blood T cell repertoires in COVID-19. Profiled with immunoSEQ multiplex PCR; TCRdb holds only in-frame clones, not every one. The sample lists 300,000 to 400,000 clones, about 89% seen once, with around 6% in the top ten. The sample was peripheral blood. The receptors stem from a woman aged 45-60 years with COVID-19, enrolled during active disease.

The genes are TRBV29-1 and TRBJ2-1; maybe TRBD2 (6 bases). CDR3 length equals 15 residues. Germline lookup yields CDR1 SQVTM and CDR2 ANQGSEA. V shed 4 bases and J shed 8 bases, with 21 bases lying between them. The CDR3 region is CSVAAGYSTHDEQFF. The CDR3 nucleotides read TGCAGCGTTGCGGCGGGGTACAGCACACACGATGAGCAGTTCTTC.

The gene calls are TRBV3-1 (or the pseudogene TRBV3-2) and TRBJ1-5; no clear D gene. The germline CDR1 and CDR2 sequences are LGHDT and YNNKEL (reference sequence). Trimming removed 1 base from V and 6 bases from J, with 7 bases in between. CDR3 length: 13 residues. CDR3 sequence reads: CASSQGGGQPQHF. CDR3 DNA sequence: TGTGCCAGCAGCCAAGGTGGCGGTCAGCCCCAGCATTTT.

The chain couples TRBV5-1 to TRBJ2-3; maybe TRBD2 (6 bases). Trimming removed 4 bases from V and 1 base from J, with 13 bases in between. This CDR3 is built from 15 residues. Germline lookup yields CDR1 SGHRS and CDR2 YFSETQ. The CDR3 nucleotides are TGCGCCAGCAGCAATACCGGGACTGGCACAGATACGCAGTATTTT. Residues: CASSNTGTGTDTQYF. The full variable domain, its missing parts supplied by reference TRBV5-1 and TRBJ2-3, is KAGVTQTPRYLIKTRGQQVTLSCSPISGHRSVSWYQQTPGQGLQFLFEYFSETQRNKGNFPGRFSGRQFSNSRSEMNVSTLELGDSALYLCASSNTGTGTDTQYFGPGTRLTVL.

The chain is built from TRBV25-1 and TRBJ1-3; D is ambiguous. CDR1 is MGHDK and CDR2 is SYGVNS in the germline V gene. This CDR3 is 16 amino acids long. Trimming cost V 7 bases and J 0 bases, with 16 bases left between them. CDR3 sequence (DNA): TGTGCCAGCACAACCTTTACCGGGAGCTCTGGAAACACCATATATTTT. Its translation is CASTTFTGSSGNTIYF.

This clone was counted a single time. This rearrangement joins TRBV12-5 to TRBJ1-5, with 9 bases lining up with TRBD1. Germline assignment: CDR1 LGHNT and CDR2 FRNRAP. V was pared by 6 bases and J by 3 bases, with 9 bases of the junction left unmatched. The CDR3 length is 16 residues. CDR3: CASGGAGTGINQPQHF. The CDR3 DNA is TGTGCTAGTGGGGGTGCCGGGACAGGGATCAATCAGCCCCAGCATTTT. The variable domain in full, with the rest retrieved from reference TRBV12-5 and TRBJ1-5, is DARVTQTPRHKVTEMGQEVTMRCQPILGHNTVFWYRQTMMQGLELLAYFRNRAPLDDSGMPKDRFSAEMPDATLATLKIQPSEPRDSAVYFCASGGAGTGINQPQHFGDGTRLSIL.

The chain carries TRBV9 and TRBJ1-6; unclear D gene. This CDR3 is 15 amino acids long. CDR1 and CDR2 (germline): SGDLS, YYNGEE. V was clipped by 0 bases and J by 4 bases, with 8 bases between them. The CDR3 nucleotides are TGTGCCAGCAGCGTAGATCCAGGTTATAATTCACCCCTCCACTTT. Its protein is CASSVDPGYNSPLHF.

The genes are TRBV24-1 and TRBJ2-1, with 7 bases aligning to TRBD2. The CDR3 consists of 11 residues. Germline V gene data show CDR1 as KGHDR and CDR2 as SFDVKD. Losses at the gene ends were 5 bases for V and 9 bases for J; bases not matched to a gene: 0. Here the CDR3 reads CATSVAGEQFF. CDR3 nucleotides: TGTGCCACCAGTGTAGCGGGTGAGCAGTTCTTC.

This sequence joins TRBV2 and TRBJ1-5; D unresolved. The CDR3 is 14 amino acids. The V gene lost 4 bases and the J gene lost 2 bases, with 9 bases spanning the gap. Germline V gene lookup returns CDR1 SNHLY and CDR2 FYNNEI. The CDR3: CASSAIYGNQPQHF. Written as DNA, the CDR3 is TGTGCCAGCAGTGCTATCTACGGCAATCAGCCCCAGCATTTT.

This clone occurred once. CDR3 sequence (DNA): TGTGCCACCAGCGGAGGCCCCTCTGGAAACACCATATATTTT. This codes for CATSGGPSGNTIYF. V gene TRBV24-1 combines with J gene TRBJ1-3; D is uncertain. The length of the CDR3 is 14 residues. The V and J ends lost 7 bases and 0 bases respectively, with 9 bases between them. CDR1 is KGHDR, CDR2 SFDVKD, per germline.

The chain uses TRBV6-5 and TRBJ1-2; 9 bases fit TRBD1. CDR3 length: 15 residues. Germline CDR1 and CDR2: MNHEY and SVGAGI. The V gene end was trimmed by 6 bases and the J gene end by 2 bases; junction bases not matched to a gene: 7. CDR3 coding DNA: TGTGCCAGCAGCGAGTGGGGGACAGGGAACTATGGCTACACCTTC. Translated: CASSEWGTGNYGYTF.

CDR3 DNA: TGTGCCAGCAGCTTATTAGCGGGGAAACACGAGCAGTACTTC. The encoded protein is CASSLLAGKHEQYF. The V and J genes are TRBV7-9 and TRBJ2-7; 8 bases line up with TRBD2. The CDR3 extends over 14 amino acids. CDR1 and CDR2 from the germline V gene are SEHNR and FQNEAQ (reference sequence). The V and J ends lost 2 bases and 5 bases, in that order; junction bases with no gene match: 5.

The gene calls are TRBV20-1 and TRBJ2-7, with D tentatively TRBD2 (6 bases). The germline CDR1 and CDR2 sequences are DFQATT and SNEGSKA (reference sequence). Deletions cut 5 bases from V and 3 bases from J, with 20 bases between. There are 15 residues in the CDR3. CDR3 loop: CSAREEDSGYYEQYF. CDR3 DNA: TGCAGTGCTCGTGAGGAGGATAGCGGATACTACGAGCAGTACTTC.

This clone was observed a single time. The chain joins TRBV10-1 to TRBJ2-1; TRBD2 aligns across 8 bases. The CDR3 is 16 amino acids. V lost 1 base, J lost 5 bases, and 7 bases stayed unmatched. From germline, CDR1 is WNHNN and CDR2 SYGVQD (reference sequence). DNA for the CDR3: TGCGCCAGCAGTGAGTACCAGCGGGAGACGAACAATGAGCAGTTCTTC. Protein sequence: CASSEYQRETNNEQFF.

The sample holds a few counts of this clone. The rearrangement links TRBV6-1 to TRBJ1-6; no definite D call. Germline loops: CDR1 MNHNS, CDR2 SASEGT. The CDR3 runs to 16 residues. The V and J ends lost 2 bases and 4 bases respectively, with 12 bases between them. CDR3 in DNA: TGTGCCAGCAGTGAATTCCCGGGAAATTATAATTCACCCCTCCACTTT. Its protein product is CASSEFPGNYNSPLHF.

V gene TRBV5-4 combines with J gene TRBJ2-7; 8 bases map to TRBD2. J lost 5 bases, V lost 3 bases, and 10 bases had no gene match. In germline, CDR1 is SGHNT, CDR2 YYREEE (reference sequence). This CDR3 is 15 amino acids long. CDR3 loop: CASSSAGGGLDEQYF. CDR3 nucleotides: TGTGCCAGCAGCTCCGCGGGAGGAGGGTTGGACGAGCAGTACTTC. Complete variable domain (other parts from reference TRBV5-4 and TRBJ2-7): ETGVTQSPTHLIKTRGQQVTLRCSSQSGHNTVSWYQQALGQGPQFIFQYYREEENGRGNFPPRFSGLQFPNYSSELNVNALELDDSALYLCASSSAGGGLDEQYFGPGTRLTVT.

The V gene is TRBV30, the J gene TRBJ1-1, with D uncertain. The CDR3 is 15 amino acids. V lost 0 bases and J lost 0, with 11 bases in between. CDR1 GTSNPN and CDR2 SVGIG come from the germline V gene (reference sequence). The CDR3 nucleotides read TGTGCCTGGAGTGTATTGCGGGGATTGAACACTGAAGCTTTCTTT. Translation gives CAWSVLRGLNTEAFF.